This T cell receptor (beta chain) was retrieved from a study of cytomegalovirus exposure and HLA in healthy donors. Study-level background: Earlier results showed 90 million to 120 million unique TCR beta sequences derived from about 179 million T cells. The early release's HLA-typed donors yielded 70 million to 85 million unique TCRs. Study-wide points: Other equally common chains were less clonally expanded than HLA-associated TCR beta chains, a later analysis showed.

The CDR3 loop spans 13 amino acids. CDR1 and CDR2 from the germline V gene are SGHRS and YFSETQ. V lost 4 bases and J lost 8, with 13 bases in between. The study ran its PCR with 60 Vbeta and 13 Jbeta primers. Clones were read by immunoSEQ multiplex PCR, and TCRdb kept only the in-frame ones, dropping some. The repertoire has fewer than 75,000 clones, 83% of them found once; the top ten carry around 4%. On this clone itself: Its antigen is still unknown.

V is TRBV5-1 and J is TRBJ2-1, with D possibly TRBD1 on 6 matching bases. The receptor comes from a man aged 25-45 years in good health and CMV-seronegative. The sample comprised PBMCs. CDR3 bases: TGCGCCAGCAGCATTCAGGGGAGCCATGAGCAGTTCTTC. Protein product: CASSIQGSHEQFF.